This TCR beta chain was sequenced in a study of T cell repertoires in cytomegalovirus infection. Each CDR3 protein gets one entry after TCRdb re-called the reads with MiXCR. The repertoire consists of some 560,000 distinct CDR3 sequences, with 40% occurring once and the leading ten covering 48%. This clonotype was seen a single time. Its antigen is as yet unknown. CDR1 is SNHLY and CDR2 is FYNNEI in the germline V gene. V lost 4 bases and J lost 4, with 11 bases in between. This CDR3 region has 14 residues. The starting material was cultured PBMCs, obtained from culture after CMV antigen stimulation. The sequence came from a human donor in good health (CMV status not recorded). Some clones in this sample may be carry-over from other donors' samples. This chain links TRBV2 with TRBJ1-3; D is possibly TRBD1 (6 bases). The CDR3 protein is CASSGTERGNTIYF. The CDR3 coding sequence is TGTGCCAGCAGTGGGACAGAGAGAGGAAACACCATATATTTT.